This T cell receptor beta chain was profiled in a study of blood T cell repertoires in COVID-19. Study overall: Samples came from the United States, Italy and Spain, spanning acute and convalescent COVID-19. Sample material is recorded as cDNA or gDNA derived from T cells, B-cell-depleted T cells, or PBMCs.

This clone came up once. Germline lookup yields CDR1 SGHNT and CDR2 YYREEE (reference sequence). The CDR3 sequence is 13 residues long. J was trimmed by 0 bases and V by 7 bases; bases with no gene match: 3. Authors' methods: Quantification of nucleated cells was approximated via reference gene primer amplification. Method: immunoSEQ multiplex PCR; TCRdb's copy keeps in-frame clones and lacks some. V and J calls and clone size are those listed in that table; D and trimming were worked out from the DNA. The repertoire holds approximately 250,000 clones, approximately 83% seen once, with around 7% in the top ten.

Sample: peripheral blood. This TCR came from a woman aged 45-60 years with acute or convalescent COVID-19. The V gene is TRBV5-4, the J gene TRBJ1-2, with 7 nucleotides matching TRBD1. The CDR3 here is CASADRTNYGYTF. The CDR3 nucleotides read TGTGCCAGCGCGGACAGGACTAACTATGGCTACACCTTC.